The sequence of this TCR beta chain was determined in a study of cytomegalovirus exposure and HLA in healthy donors. Background on the study: Some 90 million unique TCRs from HLA-typed donors were held in an early data release.

General study results and limits: TRBV6-2, TRBV6-3 and some other V segments were unresolvable in 87-base-pair reads. In presence/absence analyses, roughly uniform sequencing depth across donors was assumed. Highly shared variants forming one cluster were likely a sequencing artifact.

Of note for this clone: The antigen remains unidentified.

Germline V gene data show CDR1 as SGHDT and CDR2 as YYEEEE. Trimming took off 5 bases at V and 5 bases at J, with 13 bases between the two ends. The CDR3 is made up of 13 amino acids. PCR was performed using 60 Vbeta and 13 Jbeta primers. Measured with immunoSEQ multiplex PCR; TCRdb has only the in-frame clones, and not every one. This sample yields hundreds of thousands of clones, of which over 60% are seen a single time; 1.8% belongs to the top ten. Sequences were obtained from PBMCs. This receptor was taken from a male donor in good health and CMV-seronegative. The chain joins TRBV5-6 to TRBJ2-5, with D tentatively TRBD1 (6 bases). CDR3 protein: CASSFTGSETQYF. For the CDR3, the DNA is TGTGCCAGCAGTTTCACAGGGTCGGAGACCCAGTACTTC.